This T cell receptor beta chain was observed in a study of T cell responses to AZD1222 COVID-19 vaccine. Sequencing used immunoSEQ multiplex PCR; TCRdb keeps in-frame clones, though not all of them. The sample yields about 78,000 clones, 75% to 90% seen once. There are 16 residues in the CDR3. Germline V gene lookup returns CDR1 SGHDT and CDR2 YYEEEE. Trimming shortened V by 5 bases and J by 5 bases, and 19 bases separated the two germline ends. General observations from the study: Per reports, nearly half of all spike-specific TCRs target regions that are unmutated in variants.

A note on this clone: Its antigen is currently unknown. Other nucleotide sequences in the sample specify the same CDR3.

Sample: peripheral blood, taken on day 0 of AZD1222 vaccination. V is TRBV5-6 and J is TRBJ1-4, with a weak D call TRBD1 (6 bases). This receptor was taken from an adult in good health. The CDR3 sequence is CASSLFSGTPNEKLFF. The CDR3 bases are TGTGCCAGCAGTTTGTTTAGCGGGACACCCAATGAAAAACTGTTTTTT.